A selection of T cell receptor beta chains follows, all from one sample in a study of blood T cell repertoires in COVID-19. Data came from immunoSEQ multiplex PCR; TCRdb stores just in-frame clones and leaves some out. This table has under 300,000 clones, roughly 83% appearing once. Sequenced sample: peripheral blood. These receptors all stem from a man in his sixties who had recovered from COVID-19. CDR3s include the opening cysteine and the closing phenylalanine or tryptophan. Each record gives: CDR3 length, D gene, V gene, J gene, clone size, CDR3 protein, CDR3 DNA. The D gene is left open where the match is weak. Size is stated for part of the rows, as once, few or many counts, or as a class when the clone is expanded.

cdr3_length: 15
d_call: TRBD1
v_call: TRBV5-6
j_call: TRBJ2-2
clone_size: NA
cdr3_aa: CASSIPDRVAGELFF
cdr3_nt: TGTGCCAGCAGCATTCCCGACAGGGTGGCCGGGGAGCTGTTTTTT

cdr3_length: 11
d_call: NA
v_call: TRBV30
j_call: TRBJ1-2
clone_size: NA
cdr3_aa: CAWNRDYGYTF
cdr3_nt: TGTGCCTGGAATCGCGACTATGGCTACACCTTC

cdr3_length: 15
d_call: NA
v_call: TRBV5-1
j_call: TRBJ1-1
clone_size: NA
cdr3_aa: CASSLGARLNTEAFF
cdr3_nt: TGCGCCAGCAGCTTGGGGGCCAGGTTGAACACTGAAGCTTTCTTT

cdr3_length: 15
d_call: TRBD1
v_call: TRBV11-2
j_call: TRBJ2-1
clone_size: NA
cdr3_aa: CASSLWDRGRNEQFF
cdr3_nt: TGTGCCAGCAGCTTATGGGACAGGGGGAGAAATGAGCAGTTCTTC

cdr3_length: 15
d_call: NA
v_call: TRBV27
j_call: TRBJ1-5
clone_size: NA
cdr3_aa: CASRFQGRVSQPQHF
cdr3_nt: TGTGCCAGCAGATTCCAGGGGCGGGTCTCTCAGCCCCAGCATTTT

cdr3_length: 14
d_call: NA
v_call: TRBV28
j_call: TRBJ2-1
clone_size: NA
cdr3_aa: CASATPTGYNEQFF
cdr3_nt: TGTGCCAGCGCCACCCCGACAGGCTACAATGAGCAGTTCTTC

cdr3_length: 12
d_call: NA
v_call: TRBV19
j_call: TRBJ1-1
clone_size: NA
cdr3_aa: CASSSNRVGAFF
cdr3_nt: TGTGCCAGTAGTAGCAACAGGGTCGGTGCTTTCTTT

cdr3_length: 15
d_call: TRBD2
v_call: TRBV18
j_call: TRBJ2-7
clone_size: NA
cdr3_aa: CASSPRGTSGDEQYF
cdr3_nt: TGTGCCAGCTCACCACGAGGGACTAGCGGGGACGAGCAGTACTTC

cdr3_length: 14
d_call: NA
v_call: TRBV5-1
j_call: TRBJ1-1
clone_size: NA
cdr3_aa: CASSLTSMNTEAFF
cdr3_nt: TGCGCCAGCAGCTTGACCAGTATGAACACTGAAGCTTTCTTT

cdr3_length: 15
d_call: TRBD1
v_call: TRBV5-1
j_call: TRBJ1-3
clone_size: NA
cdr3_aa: CASSETGISGNTIYF
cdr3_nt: TGCGCCAGCAGCGAGACAGGGATCTCTGGAAACACCATATATTTT

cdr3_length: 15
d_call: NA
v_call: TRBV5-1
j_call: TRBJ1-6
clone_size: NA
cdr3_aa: CASSGRDSYNSPLHF
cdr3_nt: TGCGCCAGCAGCGGCAGGGACTCCTATAATTCACCCCTCCACTTT

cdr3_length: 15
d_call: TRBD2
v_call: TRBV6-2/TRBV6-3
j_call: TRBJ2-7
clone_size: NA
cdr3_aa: CASSRRGGISYEQYF
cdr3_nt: TGTGCCAGCAGCCGCCGGGGAGGGATATCCTACGAGCAGTACTTC

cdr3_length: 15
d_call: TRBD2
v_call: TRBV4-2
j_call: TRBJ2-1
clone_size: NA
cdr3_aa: CASSQASGGYNEQFF
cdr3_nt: TGTGCCAGCAGCCAAGCTAGCGGGGGATACAATGAGCAGTTCTTC

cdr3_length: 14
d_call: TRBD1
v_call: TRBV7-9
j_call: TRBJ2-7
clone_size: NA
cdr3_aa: CASSSDRDRFEQYF
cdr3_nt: TGTGCCAGCAGCTCGGACAGGGACCGATTCGAGCAGTACTTC

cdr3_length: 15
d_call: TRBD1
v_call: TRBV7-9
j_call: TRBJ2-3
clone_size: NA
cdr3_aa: CASSLTGAATDTQYF
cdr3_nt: TGTGCCAGCAGCCTGACAGGGGCGGCCACAGATACGCAGTATTTT

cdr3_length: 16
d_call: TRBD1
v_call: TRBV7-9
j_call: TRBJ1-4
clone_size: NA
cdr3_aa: CASSLGDRGRNEKLFF
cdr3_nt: TGTGCCAGCAGCTTAGGGGACAGGGGGAGGAATGAAAAACTGTTTTTT

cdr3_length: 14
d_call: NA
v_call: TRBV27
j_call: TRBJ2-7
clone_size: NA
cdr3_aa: CASSFKAMAAEQYF
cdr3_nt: TGTGCCAGCAGTTTTAAGGCCATGGCGGCCGAGCAGTACTTC

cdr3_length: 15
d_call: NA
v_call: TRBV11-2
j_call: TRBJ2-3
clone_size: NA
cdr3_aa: CASSRGQPSKDTQYF
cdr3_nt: TGTGCCAGCAGCCGAGGACAGCCTAGTAAGGATACGCAGTATTTT

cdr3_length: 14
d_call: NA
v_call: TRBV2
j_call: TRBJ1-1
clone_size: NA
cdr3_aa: CASSVLGGLAEAFF
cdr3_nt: TGTGCCAGCAGTGTCTTAGGGGGTTTGGCTGAAGCTTTCTTT

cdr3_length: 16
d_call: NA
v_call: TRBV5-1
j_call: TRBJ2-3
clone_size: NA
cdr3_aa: CASSLVGGGGADTQYF
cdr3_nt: TGCGCCAGCAGCTTGGTAGGGGGGGGCGGCGCAGATACGCAGTATTTT

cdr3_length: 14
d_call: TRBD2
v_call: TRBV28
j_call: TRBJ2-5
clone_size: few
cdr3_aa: CASSIQAGVETQYF
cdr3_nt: TGTGCCAGCAGTATCCAAGCGGGGGTGGAGACCCAGTACTTC

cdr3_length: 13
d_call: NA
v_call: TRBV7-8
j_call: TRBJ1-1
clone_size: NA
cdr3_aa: CASSLLRNTEAFF
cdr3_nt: TGTGCCAGCAGCTTATTGCGGAACACTGAAGCTTTCTTT

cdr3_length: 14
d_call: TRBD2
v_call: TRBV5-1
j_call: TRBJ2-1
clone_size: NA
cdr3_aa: CASSSGTSGREQFF
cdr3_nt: TGCGCCAGCAGCTCCGGGACTAGCGGGAGGGAGCAGTTCTTC

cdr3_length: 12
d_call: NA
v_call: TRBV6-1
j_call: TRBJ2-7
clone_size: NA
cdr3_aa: CASSTRRDEQYF
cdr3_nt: TGTGCCAGCAGTACCCGACGGGACGAGCAGTACTTC

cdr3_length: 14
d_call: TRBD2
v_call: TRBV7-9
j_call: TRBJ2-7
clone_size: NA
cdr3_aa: CASSPSGSYYEQYF
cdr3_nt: TGTGCCAGCAGCCCTAGCGGGAGCTACTACGAGCAGTACTTC

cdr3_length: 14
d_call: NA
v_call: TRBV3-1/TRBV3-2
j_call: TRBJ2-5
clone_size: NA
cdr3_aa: CASSQPPPGETQYF
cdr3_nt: TGTGCCAGCAGCCAACCACCCCCCGGTGAGACCCAGTACTTC

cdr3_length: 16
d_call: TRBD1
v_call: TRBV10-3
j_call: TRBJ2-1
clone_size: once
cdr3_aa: CAISDPGTGGGYEQFF
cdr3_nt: TGTGCCATCAGTGACCCCGGGACAGGGGGCGGGTATGAGCAGTTCTTC